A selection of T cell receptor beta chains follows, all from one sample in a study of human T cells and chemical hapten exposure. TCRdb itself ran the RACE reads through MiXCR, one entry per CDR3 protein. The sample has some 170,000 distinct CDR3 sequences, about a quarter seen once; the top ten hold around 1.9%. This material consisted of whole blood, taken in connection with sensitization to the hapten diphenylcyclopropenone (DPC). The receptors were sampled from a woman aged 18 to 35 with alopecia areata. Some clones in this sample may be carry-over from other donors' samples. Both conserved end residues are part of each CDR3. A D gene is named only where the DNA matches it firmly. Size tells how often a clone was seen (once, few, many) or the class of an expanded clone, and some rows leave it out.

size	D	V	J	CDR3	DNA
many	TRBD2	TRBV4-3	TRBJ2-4	CASSQDYPDPGLTPYLAKNIQYF	TGCGCCAGCAGCCAAGATTACCCCGACCCGGGACTAACCCCATACTTAGCCAAAAACATTCAGTACTTC
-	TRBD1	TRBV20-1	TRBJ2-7	CSASWDRYEQYF	TGCAGTGCTAGCTGGGACAGATACGAGCAGTACTTC
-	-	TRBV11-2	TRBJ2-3	CASSLDKGLTDTQYF	TGTGCCAGCAGCTTAGATAAGGGCCTCACAGATACGCAGTATTTT
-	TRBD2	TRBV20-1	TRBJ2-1	CSAMEAGVRENEQFF	TGCAGTGCCATGGAAGCGGGGGTACGGGAGAATGAGCAGTTCTTC
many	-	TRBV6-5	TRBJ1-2	CASSYFHATNYGYTF	TGTGCCAGCAGTTATTTCCATGCTACTAACTATGGCTACACCTTC
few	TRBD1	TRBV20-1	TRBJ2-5	CSAIREDRGPLETQYF	TGCAGTGCGATCCGGGAGGACAGGGGGCCTTTGGAGACCCAGTACTTC
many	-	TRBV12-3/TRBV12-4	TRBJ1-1	CATSGGAAEAFF	TGTGCCACTAGTGGGGGGGCAGCTGAAGCTTTCTTT
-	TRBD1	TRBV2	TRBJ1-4	CASSAQGAEREKLFF	TGTGCCAGCAGTGCACAGGGGGCAGAAAGGGAAAAACTGTTTTTT
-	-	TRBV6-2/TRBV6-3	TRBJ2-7	CASSYRAKPYEQYF	TGTGCCAGCAGTTACCGGGCGAAACCCTACGAGCAGTACTTC
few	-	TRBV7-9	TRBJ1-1	CASRRTEAFF	TGTGCCAGCAGGAGGACTGAAGCTTTCTTT
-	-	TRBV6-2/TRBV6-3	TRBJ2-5	CASSQNQETQYF	TGTGCCAGCAGCCAGAATCAAGAGACCCAGTACTTC
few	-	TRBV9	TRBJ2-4	CASSVVPGDRNIQYF	TGTGCCAGCAGCGTAGTTCCAGGGGATAGAAACATTCAGTACTTC
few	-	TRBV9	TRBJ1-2	CASGGNGYTF	TGTGCCAGCGGAGGGAACGGCTACACCTTC
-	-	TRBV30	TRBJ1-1	CAWRTPPGANTEAFF	TGTGCCTGGAGAACTCCTCCGGGGGCGAACACTGAAGCTTTCTTT
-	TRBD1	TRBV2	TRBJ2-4	CASRGDRGRQNIQYF	TGTGCCAGCAGAGGGGACAGGGGGCGGCAAAACATTCAGTACTTC
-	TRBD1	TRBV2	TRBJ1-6	CASRRHIPGTAYNSPLHF	TGTGCCAGCAGAAGACACATACCCGGGACAGCCTATAATTCACCCCTCCACTTT
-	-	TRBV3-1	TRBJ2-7	CASSQGRYEQYF	TGTGCCAGCAGCCAAGGAAGGTACGAGCAGTACTTC
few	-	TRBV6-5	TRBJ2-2	CASSGRGELFF	TGTGCCAGCAGCGGACGCGGGGAGCTGTTTTTT
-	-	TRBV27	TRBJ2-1	CASRAIGYNEQFF	TGTGCCAGCAGGGCGATAGGGTACAATGAGCAGTTCTTC
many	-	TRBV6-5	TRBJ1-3	CASSLGLLSGNTIYF	TGTGCCAGCAGTTTGGGACTGCTCTCTGGAAACACCATATATTTT
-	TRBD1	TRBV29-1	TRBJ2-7	CSAEGDRGYEQYF	TGCAGCGCCGAGGGGGACAGGGGGTACGAGCAGTACTTC
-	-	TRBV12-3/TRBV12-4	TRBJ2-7	CASSLDSGLREQYF	TGTGCCAGCAGTTTAGACTCGGGGCTGCGCGAGCAGTACTTC
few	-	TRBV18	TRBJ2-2	CASSEKANGELFF	TGTGCCAGCTCAGAAAAGGCGAACGGGGAGCTGTTTTTT
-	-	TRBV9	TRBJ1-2	CASSGHKGYTF	TGTGCCAGCAGCGGACATAAGGGCTACACCTTC
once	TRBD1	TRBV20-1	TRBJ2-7	CSARDRQGALTYEQYF	TGCAGTGCTAGAGATCGACAGGGGGCGTTAACCTACGAGCAGTACTTC
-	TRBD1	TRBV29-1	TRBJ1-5	CSIVETGVNQPQHF	TGCAGCATTGTTGAGACAGGGGTAAATCAGCCCCAGCATTTT
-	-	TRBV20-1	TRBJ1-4	CSARSFRGNEKLFF	TGCAGTGCTAGATCGTTCCGCGGTAATGAAAAACTGTTTTTT
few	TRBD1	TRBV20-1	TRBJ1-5	CSARGTEWHF	TGCAGTGCTAGGGGGACAGAGTGGCATTTT
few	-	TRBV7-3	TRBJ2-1	CASSFGGSYNEQFF	TGTGCCAGCAGCTTCGGTGGGTCCTACAATGAGCAGTTCTTC
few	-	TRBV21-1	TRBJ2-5	CASSKASHRGNQETQYF	TGTGCCAGCAGCAAAGCGTCTCACAGGGGAAACCAAGAGACCCAGTACTTC